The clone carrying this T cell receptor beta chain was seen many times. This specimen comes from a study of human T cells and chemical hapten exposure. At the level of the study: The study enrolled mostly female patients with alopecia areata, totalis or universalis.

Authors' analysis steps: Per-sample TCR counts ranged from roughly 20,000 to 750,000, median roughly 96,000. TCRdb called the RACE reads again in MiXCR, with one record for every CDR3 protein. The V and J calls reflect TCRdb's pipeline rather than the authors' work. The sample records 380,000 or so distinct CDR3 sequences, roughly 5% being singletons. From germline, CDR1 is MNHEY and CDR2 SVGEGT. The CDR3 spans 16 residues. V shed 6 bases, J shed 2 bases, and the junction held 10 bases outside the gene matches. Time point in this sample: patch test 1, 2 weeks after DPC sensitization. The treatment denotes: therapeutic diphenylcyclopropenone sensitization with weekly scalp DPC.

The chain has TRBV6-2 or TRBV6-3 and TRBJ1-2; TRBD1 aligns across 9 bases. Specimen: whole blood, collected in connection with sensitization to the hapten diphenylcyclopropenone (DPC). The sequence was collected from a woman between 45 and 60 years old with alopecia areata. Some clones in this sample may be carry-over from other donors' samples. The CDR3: CASSPGTGKANYGYTF. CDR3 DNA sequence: TGTGCCAGCAGCCCCGGGACAGGGAAGGCGAACTATGGCTACACCTTC.